A single sample gave rise to the 4 T cell receptor beta chains below, sequenced in a study of identical twins. TCRdb fed the 5' RACE reads into MiXCR, producing one record per CDR3 protein. The table has 750,000 to 950,000 distinct CDR3 sequences, 9% to 15% seen once; the top ten hold under 2%. This same sample was also taken into another study, of yellow fever vaccine responses in identical twins.

The specimen sequenced was PBMCs. All receptors come from a woman aged 18-35 years in good health.

This chain links TRBV12-3 or TRBV12-4 with TRBJ2-2, with TRBD2 identical over 13 bases. V was clipped by 1 base and J by 6 bases; unmatched bases: 5. This CDR3 has 17 amino acids. CDR3 nucleotides: TGTGCCAGCAGTTTAGTTTGGGGACTAGCGGGACCCGGGGAGCTGTTTTTT. Translated, it gives CASSLVWGLAGPGELFF.

The CDR3 loop is CASSLYAGGAKGQYF. The DNA for the CDR3 is TGTGCCAGCAGTTTATATGCCGGGGGGGCAAAAGGGCAGTATTTT. The chain links TRBV28 to TRBJ2-3; 8 bases match TRBD2. Trimming removed 1 base from V and 11 bases from J; junction bases left unmatched: 11. CDR1 and CDR2 (germline): MDHEN, SYDVKM. This CDR3 spans 15 amino acids.

This clonotype was detected a few times. The chain employs TRBV10-3 and TRBJ2-6, with 8 bases aligning to TRBD1. The CDR3 is 14 amino acids. V shed 8 bases, J shed 2 bases, and the junction held 2 bases outside the gene matches. Germline V gene lookup returns CDR1 ENHRY and CDR2 SYGVKD. Here the CDR3 DNA reads TGTGCCATCTTGGACAGGGCTGGGGCCAACGTCCTGACTTTC. This encodes CAILDRAGANVLTF.

The chain combines TRBV2 with TRBJ2-3; maybe TRBD2 (5 bases). The CDR3 sequence is 15 residues long. V was shortened by 3 bases and J by 6 bases, with 16 bases between the two germline ends. The V gene's germline CDR1 is SNHLY and CDR2 FYNNEI. CDR3 coding DNA: TGTGCCAGCAGTGATGTTACTAGATACTATGATACGCAGTATTTT. Amino acid sequence: CASSDVTRYYDTQYF.